These 19 T cell receptor beta chains were sequenced from one sample in a study of cytomegalovirus exposure and HLA in healthy donors (dated by TCRdb to about 2017). Library generation was performed with the immunoSEQ multiplex PCR assay. As stored in TCRdb, this immuneACCESS dataset retains in-frame rearrangements with V and J assigned. A fraction of the clones does not appear; measured against another copy, unresolved V genes explain less than half of the discrepancy, and the remainder lacks a known reason. The sample table shows roughly 62,000 clones, and roughly nine tenths are seen once. The leading ten clones occupy 2% to 2.5% of the sample. The material sequenced was PBMCs. The origin of the receptors is a woman in her thirties in good health and CMV-seronegative.

The chain couples TRBV2 to TRBJ2-7; 7 nucleotides align to TRBD1. This CDR3 has 14 residues. The trim removed 7 bases at V and 0 bases at J, leaving 6 bases unmatched. Germline V gene data show CDR1 as SNHLY and CDR2 as FYNNEI. This chain's CDR3 is CASTRRQGSYEQYF. For the CDR3, the DNA is TGTGCCAGCACCAGGAGACAGGGCTCCTACGAGCAGTACTTC. Supplemented by reference TRBV2 and TRBJ2-7, the full variable domain reads EPEVTQTPSHQVTQMGQEVILRCVPISNHLYFYWYRQILGQKVEFLVSFYNNEISEKSEIFDDQFSVERPDGSNFTLKIRSTKLEDSAMYFCASTRRQGSYEQYFGPGTRLTVT.

V is TRBV6-4 and J is TRBJ1-5; D gene ambiguous. Germline-derived CDR1 and CDR2 are MRHNA and SNTAGT. The CDR3 is 13 amino acids. Trimming took 4 bases from V and 4 from J, leaving 8 bases between them. CDR3 loop: CASSVDKNQPQHF. The CDR3, as DNA: TGTGCCAGCAGTGTTGACAAGAATCAGCCCCAGCATTTT.

This clone was observed once. The chain carries TRBV27 and TRBJ2-1, with D perhaps TRBD2 (5 bases). This CDR3 region has 16 residues. The ends were cut back, 2 bases at V and 3 bases at J, with 14 bases in the middle. CDR1 is MNHEY, CDR2 SMNVEV, per germline (reference sequence). DNA for the CDR3: TGTGCCAGCAGTTTAGGGCGGGCGGTCGTCTACAATGAGCAGTTCTTC. Its translation is CASSLGRAVVYNEQFF.

A single count supports this clone. The chain joins TRBV5-1 to TRBJ2-3, with TRBD2 identical over 9 bases. This CDR3 contains 14 residues. CDR1 is SGHRS, CDR2 YFSETQ, per germline. The trim removed 7 bases at V and 1 base at J, leaving 4 bases unmatched. This CDR3 is CASHPSGGTDTQYF. Written as DNA, the CDR3 is TGCGCCAGCCACCCTAGCGGGGGCACAGATACGCAGTATTTT.

This clone was observed a single time. The CDR3 DNA reads TGCGCCAGCAGTACGGGACAGGGGGCCTACGAGCAGTACTTC. This encodes CASSTGQGAYEQYF. The chain couples TRBV4-1 to TRBJ2-7; 11 bases are a match to TRBD1. V lost 6 bases, J lost 2 bases, and 3 bases stayed unmatched. Germline assignment: CDR1 MGHRA and CDR2 YSYEKL. The CDR3 loop spans 14 amino acids.

Only one count was recorded for this clone. CDR3 DNA: TGCAGCACTGGGGACAGGGGGCTATCCTACAATGAGCAGTTCTTC. Translation gives CSTGDRGLSYNEQFF. The rearrangement joins TRBV29-1 to TRBJ2-1; 12 bases match TRBD1. The CDR3 consists of 15 residues. Germline trimming cut 8 bases from V and 1 base from J; bases unmatched to any gene: 6. Germline CDR1 is SQVTM and CDR2 is ANQGSEA.

The chain combines TRBV7-2 with TRBJ2-7, with D perhaps TRBD2 (7 bases). The germline V and J ends were trimmed by 5 bases and 3 bases, with 17 bases remaining between them. The CDR3 has 15 amino acids. Per germline, CDR1 SGHTA and CDR2 FQGNSA. The DNA of the CDR3 is TGTGCCAGCAGCCGCGGCGGGGGCAGGGGCTACGAGCAGTACTTC. It encodes CASSRGGGRGYEQYF.

The chain uses TRBV30 and TRBJ2-2; D not resolved. Germline V gives CDR1 GTSNPN, CDR2 SVGIG (reference sequence). Deletions cut 2 bases from V and 7 bases from J, with 14 bases between. The CDR3 has 14 residues. The CDR3 is CAWSIGLSGGELFF. The CDR3 nucleotides are TGTGCCTGGAGTATCGGGTTGAGTGGCGGGGAGCTGTTTTTT.

V and J are TRBV28 and TRBJ1-2; the match to TRBD1 covers 9 bases. Germline V gene sequence: CDR1 MDHEN, CDR2 SYDVKM. The V segment lost 9 bases and the J segment 3 bases; nucleotides outside the gene matches: 8. This CDR3 comprises 14 residues. The CDR3 DNA sequence: TGTGCCAGTTTACAGGGGGCAGGGTACTATGGCTACACCTTC. Protein: CASLQGAGYYGYTF.

V is TRBV11-2 and J is TRBJ2-5; 10 bases agree with TRBD2. The CDR3 consists of 16 residues. V dropped 6 bases and J dropped 4; count of bases not matched to a gene: 11. Germline CDR1 SGHAT, CDR2 FQNNGV. CDR3 sequence (DNA): TGTGCCAGCAGTCGCAATCTAGCGGGAGCGGGAGAGACCCAGTACTTC. Its translation is CASSRNLAGAGETQYF.

This clone was picked up a small number of times. In DNA form, the CDR3 reads TGCGCCAGCAGGCCGAGTCAGGGCGCCGGGGAGCTGTTTTTT. This translates into CASRPSQGAGELFF. The gene calls are TRBV10-2 and TRBJ2-2; D possibly corresponds to TRBD1 (5 bases). The length of the CDR3 is 14 residues. CDR1 and CDR2 (germline): WSHSY, SAAADI. Trimming removed 6 bases at V and 6 bases at J, with 14 bases between.

The chain recombines TRBV27 with TRBJ2-7; a possible D gene is TRBD1 (6 bases). Looked up from germline, CDR1 is MNHEY and CDR2 is SMNVEV (reference sequence). This CDR3 contains 13 residues. V was trimmed by 5 bases and J by 6 bases, leaving 14 bases between them. The CDR3 spells CASSLTGLGEQYF. The CDR3 DNA follows: TGTGCCAGCAGTCTCACAGGGCTAGGCGAGCAGTACTTC.

This chain links TRBV5-5 with TRBJ2-7; no reliable D call. Trimming took 1 base from V and 6 from J, leaving 17 bases between them. The CDR3 runs to 15 residues. Germline values: CDR1 SGHKS, CDR2 YYEKEE (reference sequence). The CDR3 reads CASSLFSGLGREQYF. CDR3 in DNA: TGTGCCAGCAGCTTGTTCTCGGGTCTGGGTCGCGAGCAGTACTTC.

The genes are TRBV5-8 and TRBJ2-7; 12 bases match TRBD2. In germline, CDR1 is SGHTS, CDR2 YDEGEE. This CDR3 has 20 amino acids. Losses at the gene ends were 6 bases for V and 0 bases for J; bases not matched to a gene: 19. The CDR3 loop reads CASTRDRDIGLAGNSYEQYF. CDR3 in DNA: TGTGCCAGCACCCGCGACCGAGACATAGGACTAGCGGGGAACTCCTACGAGCAGTACTTC.

This chain joins TRBV4-1 and TRBJ2-1; D is uncertain. Germline CDR1 MGHRA, CDR2 YSYEKL. The CDR3 is 14 amino acids. V was shortened by 0 bases and J by 8 bases, with 11 bases between the two germline ends. The CDR3 coding sequence is TGCGCCAGCAGCCAAGAAAAAGCATTAGATGAGCAGTTCTTC. Translating gives CASSQEKALDEQFF.

This chain links TRBV6-4 with TRBJ2-1; TRBD2 is a possible D gene (6 bases). The V end lost 5 bases, the J end lost 0 bases, and 14 bases lay between the germline ends. CDR1 and CDR2 (germline): MRHNA, SNTAGT. The CDR3 runs 16 residues. The CDR3 sequence is CASSSGGASSYNEQFF. For the CDR3, the DNA is TGTGCCAGCAGTTCGGGCGGGGCGAGCTCCTACAATGAGCAGTTCTTC.

The chain combines TRBV5-1 with TRBJ2-5; 8 bases are a match to TRBD2. Germline V CDR1 and CDR2: SGHRS, YFSETQ. V lost 5 bases and J lost 2; bases outside the gene matches: 5. The CDR3 length is 14 residues. CDR3 residues: CASRSGTRQETQYF. CDR3 coding DNA: TGCGCCAGCAGATCCGGGACTAGGCAAGAGACCCAGTACTTC.

This chain links TRBV7-2 with TRBJ2-3, with TRBD2 matching over 9 bases. This CDR3 is built from 16 residues. The V gene's germline CDR1 is SGHTA and CDR2 FQGNSA. J gave up 0 bases and V 5 bases, and 6 bases lay outside the gene matches. CDR3 sequence (DNA): TGTGCCAGCAGCCCGACTAGCGGCATTAGCACAGATACGCAGTATTTT. Translating it yields CASSPTSGISTDTQYF.

The chain carries TRBV5-1 and TRBJ2-5, with 8 bases lining up with TRBD1. The V and J ends lost 4 bases and 7 bases, in that order; junction bases with no gene match: 12. Germline V gene data show CDR1 as SGHRS and CDR2 as YFSETQ. CDR3 length: 15 residues. The DNA of the CDR3 is TGCGCCAGCAGCCTTTACTCGGGGACAGGAGGGACCCAGTACTTC. This sequence encodes CASSLYSGTGGTQYF.